Reported below is one TCR beta chain. Here immunoSEQ multiplex PCR was the method, and the copy in TCRdb shows in-frame clones only, minus some. The sample shows hundreds of thousands of clones, 85% to 90% of them seen only once. These data originate in a study of Ad26.COV2.S vaccination and SARS-CoV-2 variants. CDR1 is SGHKS and CDR2 is YYEKEE in the germline V gene (reference sequence). The CDR3 has 15 residues. V was shortened by 0 bases and J by 6 bases, with 12 bases between the two germline ends. Treatment indicated: roughly 18 received Ad26.COV2.S at low or high dose, single or two shots; roughly five received placebo; per-sample allocation not given. Repertoires come from day 63 after the first vaccine or placebo injection.

J is TRBJ2-2 and V is TRBV5-5; D is unclear. Sequenced material: peripheral blood, taken in a trial of Ad26.COV2.S vaccine versus placebo. This TCR came from a person aged 18 to 65 who received the Ad26.COV2.S COVID-19 vaccine or a placebo. In DNA, the CDR3 is TGTGCCAGCAGCTTGGTTGGTGTGGGGTCCGGGGAGCTGTTTTTT. It translates to CASSLVGVGSGELFF.